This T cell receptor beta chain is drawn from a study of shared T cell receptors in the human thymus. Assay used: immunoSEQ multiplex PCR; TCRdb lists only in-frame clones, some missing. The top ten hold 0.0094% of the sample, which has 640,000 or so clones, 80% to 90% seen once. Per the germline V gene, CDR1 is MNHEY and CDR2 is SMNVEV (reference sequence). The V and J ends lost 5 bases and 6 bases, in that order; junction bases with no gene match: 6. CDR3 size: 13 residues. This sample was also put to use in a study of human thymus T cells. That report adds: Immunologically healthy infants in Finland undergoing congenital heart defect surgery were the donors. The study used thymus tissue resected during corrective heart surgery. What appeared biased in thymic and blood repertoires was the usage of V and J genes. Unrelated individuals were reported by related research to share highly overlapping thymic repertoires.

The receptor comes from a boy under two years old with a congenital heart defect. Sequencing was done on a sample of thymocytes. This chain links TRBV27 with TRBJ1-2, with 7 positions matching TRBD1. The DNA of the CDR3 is TGTGCCAGCAGTCCATGGGACAGCCATGGCTACACCTTC. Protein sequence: CASSPWDSHGYTF.